This T cell receptor beta chain was sequenced in a study of cytomegalovirus exposure and HLA in healthy donors. With respect to this clone: Its antigen remains unknown.

PCR used 60 Vbeta primers and 13 Jbeta primers. Sequencing was performed with immunoSEQ multiplex PCR; in TCRdb, only in-frame clones are kept and a portion is missing. The table records roughly 120,000 clones, roughly 82% of them present only once. Study results and caveats: An analysis done earlier found most TCR beta V segments productive about 87% or about 30% of the time.

The CDR3 is 13 residues long. V gave up 3 bases and J gave up 4 bases, with 7 bases separating them. Germline V gives CDR1 MNHEY, CDR2 SMNVEV (reference sequence). The chain employs TRBV27 and TRBJ1-3; D uncertain. The receptor comes from a human donor in good health. The specimen was PBMCs. As DNA, the CDR3 is TGTGCCAGCAGTTTTGCAGTCGGAAACACCATATATTTT. Translated: CASSFAVGNTIYF.